A selection of T cell receptor beta chains follows, all from one sample in a study of cytomegalovirus exposure and HLA in healthy donors. Libraries were prepared by immunoSEQ multiplex PCR; TCRdb keeps only in-frame clonotypes and omits some of them. The top ten clones hold 2% to 2.5% of a sample with some 170,000 clones, approximately 78% of them seen once. Material for sequencing was PBMCs. The receptor set was obtained from a human donor in good health. CDR3s include the opening cysteine and the closing phenylalanine or tryptophan.

TRBV9	TRBJ1-2	CASSVAAGVDGYTF
TRBV14	TRBJ1-3	CASSPDTYSGNTIYF
TRBV7-2	TRBJ2-3	CASSSGLVTDTQYF
TRBV4-3	TRBJ1-2	CASSQDRDFNYGYTF
TRBV29-1	TRBJ2-5	CSAIQGIQETQYF
TRBV5-1	TRBJ2-5	CASSVGGEETQYF
TRBV7-9	TRBJ1-2	CASSLTGYYGYTF
TRBV5-5	TRBJ2-3	CASSLGSLAGGADTQYF
TRBV6-5	TRBJ1-2	CASSSWGAGGYGYTF
TRBV5-4	TRBJ2-7	CASSLDKNSEQYF
TRBV7-2	TRBJ1-1	CASSFTGGNTEAFF
TRBV7-9	TRBJ1-5	CASSAGTGHQPQHF
TRBV7-7	-	CASSLARGQAYEQYF
TRBV7-2	TRBJ1-2	CASSLDPGLYGYTF
TRBV4-1	TRBJ1-6	CASSQVVFLSPLHF
TRBV4-3	TRBJ1-1	CASSYRGLNTEAFF
TRBV4-1	TRBJ1-5	CASSTRQGGNQPQHF
TRBV7-8	TRBJ2-2	CASSPRTSGPTGELFF
TRBV27	TRBJ2-7	CASSTGGGVEQYF
TRBV5-4	TRBJ1-4	CASSLVPGATNEKLFF
TRBV5-1	TRBJ2-3	CASSSSGGPTDTQYF
TRBV12-5	TRBJ1-4	CASGPGTGREKLFF